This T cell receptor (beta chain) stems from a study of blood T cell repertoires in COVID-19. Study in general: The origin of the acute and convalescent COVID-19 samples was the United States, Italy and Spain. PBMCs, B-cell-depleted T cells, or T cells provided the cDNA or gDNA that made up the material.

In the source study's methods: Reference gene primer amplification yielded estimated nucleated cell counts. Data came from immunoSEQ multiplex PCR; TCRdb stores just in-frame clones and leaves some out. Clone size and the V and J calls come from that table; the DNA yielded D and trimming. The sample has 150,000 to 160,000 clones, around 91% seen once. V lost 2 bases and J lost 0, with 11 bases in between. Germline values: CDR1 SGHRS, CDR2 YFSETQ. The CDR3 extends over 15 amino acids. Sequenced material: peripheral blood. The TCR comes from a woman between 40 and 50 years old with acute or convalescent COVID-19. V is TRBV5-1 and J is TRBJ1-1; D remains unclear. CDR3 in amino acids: CASSFGRFMNTEAFF. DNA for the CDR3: TGCGCCAGCAGCTTTGGGAGGTTCATGAACACTGAAGCTTTCTTT.